Listed below are T cell receptor beta chains from one sample, sequenced in a study of stem cell transplantation in POMP-related autoinflammatory disease. Generated by immunoSEQ multiplex PCR, the TCRdb table keeps only in-frame clones and is missing some. The sample holds tens of thousands of clones, approximately 91% seen once. The specimen was CD4+ T cells from PBMCs, collected after stem cell transplantation. These receptors all stem from a human patient with POMP-related autoinflammation and immune dysregulation (PRAID). Some T cells may have originated in the graft donor. Each CDR3 is given with its conserved first and last residue. The D gene is left open where the match is weak. Rows may omit the clone size; those that give it use once, few, many or a size class.

j_call clone_size d_call v_call cdr3_aa cdr3_nt
TRBJ2-3 . . TRBV6-5 CASSGPTDTQYF TGTGCCAGCAGCGGGCCCACAGATACGCAGTATTTT
TRBJ1-5 . . TRBV28 CASRPTGPGSNQPQHF TGTGCCAGCAGACCTACGGGCCCGGGGAGCAATCAGCCCCAGCATTTT
TRBJ2-5 . . TRBV4-2 CASSQEGTGETQYF TGTGCCAGCAGCCAAGAAGGTACCGGGGAGACCCAGTACTTC
TRBJ2-5 . TRBD2 TRBV7-9 CASSLGTSGSWGQETQYF TGTGCCAGCAGCTTAGGGACTAGCGGGAGTTGGGGTCAAGAGACCCAGTACTTC
TRBJ1-5 . . TRBV21-1 CASSQRRDSYQPQHF TGTGCCAGCAGCCAAAGGAGGGACAGTTATCAGCCCCAGCATTTT
TRBJ1-3 . TRBD1 TRBV5-1 CASSRNLQGASGNTIYF TGCGCCAGCAGCCGCAACCTACAGGGGGCCTCTGGAAACACCATATATTTT
TRBJ1-2 . . TRBV5-1 CASSLAWAGDGYTF TGCGCCAGCAGCTTGGCCTGGGCAGGGGATGGCTACACCTTC
TRBJ2-2 . TRBD2 TRBV5-6 CASSAPGTSAGELFF TGTGCCAGCAGCGCACCCGGGACTAGCGCCGGGGAGCTGTTTTTT
TRBJ2-3 . TRBD1 TRBV7-9 CASSPLGTGGSADTQYF TGTGCCAGCAGCCCCCTAGGGACAGGAGGTTCTGCAGATACGCAGTATTTT
TRBJ1-5 . . TRBV7-9 CAVGRGNQPQHF TGTGCCGTAGGCAGGGGAAATCAGCCCCAGCATTTT
TRBJ1-1 once . TRBV5-1 CASSLIPGKEGTEAFF TGCGCCAGCAGCTTGATCCCAGGGAAAGAGGGCACTGAAGCTTTCTTT
TRBJ1-4 . TRBD1 TRBV6-6 CASSYARDSEKLFF TGTGCCAGCAGTTACGCCAGGGACAGCGAAAAACTGTTTTTT
TRBJ1-5 . . TRBV28 CASSLWGQPQHF TGTGCCAGCAGTTTATGGGGCCAGCCCCAGCATTTT
TRBJ1-4 . . TRBV5-1 CASSLGEPYNEKLFF TGCGCCAGCAGCTTGGGGGAGCCATATAATGAAAAACTGTTTTTT
TRBJ2-1 . TRBD1 TRBV13 CASSNRQGANEQFF TGTGCCAGCAGTAACCGACAGGGGGCCAATGAGCAGTTCTTC
TRBJ1-2 . . TRBV4-1 CASSQGRNSRRAGYTF TGCGCCAGCAGCCAAGGCAGGAACAGTCGGCGGGCTGGCTACACCTTC
TRBJ1-1 . . TRBV19 CASSFRGNTEAFF TGTGCCAGTAGTTTTAGGGGGAACACTGAAGCTTTCTTT
TRBJ1-1 . TRBD1 TRBV7-9 CASSLGTANTEAFF TGTGCCAGCAGCCTAGGGACAGCCAACACTGAAGCTTTCTTT
TRBJ1-2 . . TRBV6-1 CASSEQSLVGYTF TGTGCCAGCAGTGAGCAGTCTTTGGTAGGCTACACCTTC
TRBJ2-5 . TRBD1 TRBV10-3 CAISVSGQGAETQYF TGTGCCATCAGTGTATCGGGACAGGGTGCAGAGACCCAGTACTTC
TRBJ1-3 . . TRBV7-2 CASSLGGNTIYF TGTGCCAGCAGCTTAGGGGGAAACACCATATATTTT
TRBJ2-3 once . TRBV2 CASSPLGGTTGTDTQYF TGTGCCAGCAGTCCGCTTGGCGGGACAACAGGCACAGATACGCAGTATTTT
TRBJ2-7 . TRBD2 TRBV5-4 CASSPGTSASYEQYF TGTGCCAGCAGCCCCGGCACTAGCGCATCCTACGAGCAGTACTTC
TRBJ1-1 . . TRBV7-8 CASSNIWGRAINTEAFF TGTGCCAGCAGCAATATCTGGGGCAGGGCTATTAACACTGAAGCTTTCTTT
TRBJ2-4 . TRBD1 TRBV5-5 CASSGTGGLNIQYF TGTGCCAGCAGCGGAACAGGGGGTTTAAACATTCAGTACTTC
TRBJ1-2 . TRBD1 TRBV6-5 CASSYSWDRGLYGYTF TGTGCCAGCAGTTACTCTTGGGACAGGGGGTTGTATGGCTACACCTTC
TRBJ1-4 . . TRBV5-1 CASSPGLAEKKLFF TGCGCCAGCAGCCCGGGACTAGCAGAGAAAAAACTGTTTTTT
TRBJ2-7 . . TRBV15 CATSRTGYEQYF TGTGCCACCAGCAGAACAGGCTACGAGCAGTACTTC
TRBJ2-3 . . TRBV9 CASSVGVTPGMTDTQYF TGTGCCAGCAGCGTAGGAGTTACCCCGGGTATGACAGATACGCAGTATTTT
TRBJ1-5 . TRBD1 TRBV5-5 CASSQGQGTGNQPQHF TGTGCCAGCAGCCAGGGACAGGGAACCGGCAATCAGCCCCAGCATTTT
TRBJ2-7 . . TRBV23-1 CASSQKGGFDEQYF TGCGCCAGCAGTCAAAAGGGGGGATTCGACGAGCAGTACTTC
TRBJ2-7 . TRBD2 TRBV5-1 CASSLLGVGTSGAYEQYF TGCGCCAGCAGCTTGCTCGGGGTGGGGACTAGCGGAGCCTACGAGCAGTACTTC
TRBJ2-1 . TRBD2 TRBV6-5 CASRGLAGYEQFF TGTGCCAGCAGGGGACTAGCGGGATATGAGCAGTTCTTC
TRBJ2-7 . . TRBV15 CATSRGSYEQYF TGTGCCACCAGCAGAGGCTCTTACGAGCAGTACTTC
TRBJ2-7 . . TRBV18 CASSPGQGWSYEQYF TGTGCCAGCTCACCGGGGCAGGGTTGGTCCTACGAGCAGTACTTC
TRBJ1-2 . . TRBV6-6 CASSSLIVYGYTF TGTGCCAGCAGTTCCCTGATTGTCTATGGCTACACCTTC
TRBJ2-7 . . TRBV18 CASSPRQDRQYF TGTGCCAGCTCACCACGCCAAGACAGGCAGTACTTC
TRBJ1-1 . . TRBV7-9 CASRNAQGTEAFF TGTGCCAGCAGGAACGCGCAGGGGACTGAAGCTTTCTTT
TRBJ1-2 few . TRBV6-6 CASGRDANYGYTF TGTGCCAGCGGCCGGGATGCTAACTATGGCTACACCTTC
TRBJ2-5 . TRBD1 TRBV19 CASRGQVGEETQYF TGTGCCAGTAGGGGACAGGTCGGGGAAGAGACCCAGTACTTC
TRBJ1-1 once . TRBV20-1 CSASGGSVNTEAFF TGCAGTGCTAGTGGGGGGTCCGTGAACACTGAAGCTTTCTTT
TRBJ1-2 . . TRBV6-5 CASSLEPYGYTF TGTGCCAGCAGTCTGGAACCGTATGGCTACACCTTC
TRBJ2-5 . . TRBV11-2 CASSLDPSPGAKETQYF TGTGCCAGCAGCTTAGATCCTAGCCCTGGAGCCAAAGAGACCCAGTACTTC
TRBJ1-1 . . TRBV7-9 CASSFSQMNTEAFF TGTGCCAGCAGCTTTAGTCAGATGAACACTGAAGCTTTCTTT
TRBJ2-4 . . TRBV6-5 CASRARLAKNIQYF TGTGCCAGCAGGGCGCGGCTAGCCAAAAACATTCAGTACTTC
TRBJ2-3 . . TRBV6-5 CASTVSADTQYF TGTGCCAGCACAGTTAGTGCAGATACGCAGTATTTT
TRBJ2-7 . . TRBV18 CASSPNVGFYEQYF TGTGCCAGCTCACCAAACGTTGGGTTTTACGAGCAGTACTTC
TRBJ1-6 medium-sized . TRBV6-1 CASSDGHYNSPLHF TGTGCCAGCAGTGACGGGCACTATAATTCACCCCTCCACTTT
TRBJ2-5 . . TRBV7-9 CASSLGAQETQYF TGTGCCAGCAGCTTAGGGGCTCAAGAGACCCAGTACTTC
TRBJ2-7 . TRBD1 TRBV27 CASSPWDSSYEQYF TGTGCCAGCAGTCCCTGGGACAGCTCCTACGAGCAGTACTTC
TRBJ1-5 . . TRBV19 CASRAPLRNQPQHF TGTGCCAGCCGGGCCCCCCTCCGCAATCAGCCCCAGCATTTT
TRBJ2-7 . . TRBV30 CAFAWRKTYEQYF TGTGCCTTTGCCTGGCGGAAAACCTACGAGCAGTACTTC
TRBJ2-6 . . TRBV28 CASIPASSGANVLTF TGTGCCAGCATCCCGGCGAGCTCTGGGGCCAACGTCCTGACTTTC